One and the same sample provided the 14 T cell receptor beta chains below, sequenced in a study of T cell responses to AZD1222 COVID-19 vaccine. Clones were sequenced by immunoSEQ multiplex PCR, and TCRdb holds only the in-frame ones, with some missing. Of tens of thousands of clones detected, 85% to 95% appear once; the ten largest clones hold 6.3%. Source: peripheral blood, taken 28 days after the second dose of the MenACWY control vaccine. Receptor source: an adult who received the MenACWY meningococcal vaccine as a control.

V usage is TRBV29-1 and J usage is TRBJ1-1; TRBD1 is a possible D gene (6 bases). The V gene's germline CDR1 is SQVTM and CDR2 ANQGSEA. The V gene lost 4 bases and the J gene lost 1 base, with 10 bases spanning the gap. The CDR3 totals 13 residues. This CDR3 is CSVVGGQNTEAFF. The DNA for the CDR3 is TGCAGCGTTGTCGGGGGGCAGAACACTGAAGCTTTCTTT.

The chain is built from TRBV7-4 and TRBJ2-1; 7 bases are shared with TRBD1. The CDR3 contains 15 residues. Germline CDR1 SGHVT, CDR2 SQSDAQ. Losses at the gene ends were 10 bases for V and 7 bases for J; bases not matched to a gene: 16. The CDR3 nucleotides read TGTGCCACTCCGAAAGGGACAGCCCGCGGTAATGAGCAGTTCTTC. The encoded protein is CATPKGTARGNEQFF.

The rearrangement uses TRBV28 and TRBJ1-1; 8 bases are a match to TRBD1. The V gene end was trimmed by 8 bases and the J gene end by 3 bases; junction bases not matched to a gene: 8. This CDR3 is built from 14 residues. Per germline, CDR1 MDHEN and CDR2 SYDVKM. The CDR3 DNA sequence: TGTGCCAGCGGTCTCGACAGGGGAGACACTGAAGCTTTCTTT. This encodes CASGLDRGDTEAFF.

This clone was seen a few times. The gene calls are TRBV6-4 and TRBJ2-2; D is undetermined. The CDR3 consists of 12 residues. V lost 8 bases to trimming and J lost 5 bases, with 9 bases between them. Germline assignment: CDR1 MRHNA and CDR2 SNTAGT. CDR3 loop: CASGSATGELFF. CDR3 sequence (DNA): TGTGCCAGCGGAAGCGCTACCGGGGAGCTGTTTTTT.

The rearrangement links TRBV30 to TRBJ1-5, with 12 positions matching TRBD1. Germline CDR1 is GTSNPN and CDR2 is SVGIG (reference sequence). The J segment lost 8 bases and the V segment lost 2 bases, leaving 7 bases of the junction unmatched. CDR3 length: 15 amino acids. The chain's CDR3 is CAWSPGQGASKPQHF. The CDR3 nucleotides are TGTGCCTGGAGTCCGGGACAGGGGGCTTCTAAGCCCCAGCATTTT.

The chain combines TRBV21-1 with TRBJ2-2. TRBV21-1 is deemed a pseudogene. The CDR3 length is 13 residues. For the CDR3, the DNA is TGTGCCAGCGCACTCAGTTGTACCGGGGAGCTGTTTTTT. Amino acids: CASALSCTGELFF.

The J gene is TRBJ2-2, the V gene TRBV9; 13 nucleotides match TRBD2. J lost 4 bases, V lost 4 bases, and 4 bases had no gene match. Germline CDR1 reads SGDLS; CDR2 reads YYNGEE. The CDR3 is 16 residues long. The CDR3 is CASSPGLAGSTGELFF. CDR3 bases: TGTGCCAGCAGCCCGGGACTAGCGGGGAGCACCGGGGAGCTGTTTTTT.

The V and J genes are TRBV7-9 and TRBJ1-1, with D unresolved. Germline V gene data show CDR1 as SEHNR and CDR2 as FQNEAQ (reference sequence). The CDR3 is 14 amino acids. Trimming stripped 1 base from V and 0 bases from J, with 6 bases between. The CDR3 bases are TGTGCCAGCAGCTTAGACAGACTGAACACTGAAGCTTTCTTT. This gives the protein CASSLDRLNTEAFF.

The J gene is TRBJ1-2, the V gene TRBV4-2, with D possibly TRBD1 on 5 matching bases. Trimming pared 10 bases from V and 0 bases from J, leaving 9 bases between. The CDR3 runs to 12 residues. Germline V gives CDR1 LGHNA, CDR2 YNFKEQ. CDR3 region: CATGGANYGYTF. CDR3 nucleotides: TGTGCCACCGGGGGAGCTAACTATGGCTACACCTTC.

The rearrangement joins TRBV7-8 to TRBJ1-1, with a possible D match to TRBD1 (5 bases). The CDR3 is 14 amino acids. V shed 5 bases and J shed 2 bases, with 12 bases lying between them. Germline V gene data show CDR1 as SGHVS and CDR2 as FQNEAQ. CDR3 in amino acids: CASSPVQGNTEAFF. CDR3 coding DNA: TGTGCCAGCAGCCCAGTGCAGGGAAACACTGAAGCTTTCTTT.

The V gene is TRBV6-5, the J gene TRBJ2-3, with TRBD2 identical over 9 bases. The junction had 10 bases not matched to a gene; V was cut back by 10 bases and J by 5 bases. The CDR3 is 14 residues long. Germline V CDR1 and CDR2: MNHEY, SVGAGI. This CDR3 reads CATLLAGPQDTQYF. For the CDR3, the DNA is TGTGCCACCCTTCTAGCGGGACCGCAAGATACGCAGTATTTT.

In this sample, this clone turned up once. The chain recombines TRBV4-1 with TRBJ2-1, with TRBD2 matching 10 bases. The V gene's germline CDR1 is MGHRA and CDR2 YSYEKL. V was pared by 0 bases and J by 0 bases, with 2 bases of the junction left unmatched. The CDR3 covers 17 residues. The CDR3 nucleotides read TGCGCCAGCAGCCAAGATCCTAGCGGGAGCTCCTACAATGAGCAGTTCTTC. Translation gives CASSQDPSGSSYNEQFF.

The chain joins TRBV27 to TRBJ2-7; D perhaps matches TRBD2 (7 bases). Trimming stripped 5 bases from V and 4 bases from J, with 15 bases between. The germline gives CDR1 MNHEY, CDR2 SMNVEV (reference sequence). The CDR3 is 14 residues long. CDR3 bases: TGTGCCAGCAGTCCGTCGGGGGGCCGATACGAGCAGTACTTC. Its protein product is CASSPSGGRYEQYF.

The chain carries TRBV6-5 and TRBJ1-1; perhaps TRBD1 as D (5 bases). The germline V gene encodes CDR1 MNHEY and CDR2 SVGAGI. The germline V and J ends were trimmed by 7 bases and 6 bases, with 15 bases remaining between them. The CDR3 spans 13 residues. CDR3 sequence (DNA): TGTGCCAGCAAGGGCCACCAGGGCTCTGAAGCTTTCTTT. Translated: CASKGHQGSEAFF.